These T cell receptor beta chains were read from a single sample in a study of cytomegalovirus exposure and HLA in healthy donors. Some clones are missing from TCRdb's copy, which holds only in-frame ones; the method was immunoSEQ multiplex PCR. The data show about 210,000 clones, about four fifths seen once. The specimen sequenced was PBMCs. All receptors come from a woman aged 50 to 60 in good health and CMV-seropositive. CDR3s include the opening cysteine and the closing phenylalanine or tryptophan. A D gene is named only where the DNA matches it firmly. A row's size may be missing; if present it is once, few, many or a size class.

j_call clone_size v_call d_call cdr3_aa cdr3_nt
TRBJ1-1 NA TRBV5-1 NA CASRPLQGLAEAFF TGCGCCAGCAGACCTTTACAGGGTCTGGCTGAAGCTTTCTTT
TRBJ1-1 few TRBV4-1 TRBD1 CASSQSGTANTEAFF TGCGCCAGCAGCCAATCCGGGACAGCGAACACTGAAGCTTTCTTT
TRBJ1-5 once TRBV2 TRBD1 CASSAGQGARGNQPQHF TGTGCCAGCAGTGCAGGACAGGGGGCGCGAGGTAATCAGCCCCAGCATTTT
TRBJ1-6 NA TRBV5-1 NA CASSLSSGAYNSPLHF TGCGCCAGCAGCTTGTCATCAGGGGCTTATAATTCACCCCTCCACTTT
TRBJ1-1 NA TRBV18 NA CASSPRAEQLNTEAFF TGTGCCAGCTCACCTAGAGCCGAACAGTTGAACACTGAAGCTTTCTTT
TRBJ2-2 NA TRBV30 TRBD2 CAWRRRGGRDTGELFF TGTGCCTGGAGGCGGCGCGGGGGGCGGGACACCGGGGAGCTGTTTTTT
TRBJ1-3 NA TRBV27 NA CASSWTAKGNTIYF TGTGCCAGCAGTTGGACAGCCAAAGGAAACACCATATATTTT
TRBJ2-1 NA TRBV28 NA CASVTGGANEQFF TGTGCCAGCGTTACAGGGGGGGCCAATGAGCAGTTCTTC
TRBJ1-5 NA TRBV7-2 TRBD1 CASSSSPGGIQPQHF TGTGCCAGCAGCTCCTCCCCAGGGGGCATTCAACCCCAGCATTTT
TRBJ2-7 few TRBV14 TRBD1 CASSRDRGGSYEQYF TGTGCCAGCAGTCGGGACAGGGGAGGTTCCTACGAGCAGTACTTC
TRBJ1-4 NA TRBV2 NA CASSLGTGTGTKLFF TGTGCCAGCAGTTTAGGTACCGGGACTGGGACCAAACTGTTTTTT
TRBJ2-7 NA TRBV6-1 TRBD1 CASSAVTGDSYEQYF TGTGCCAGCAGTGCCGTGACAGGGGATTCCTACGAGCAGTACTTC
TRBJ2-7 few TRBV6-1 NA CASSESAGEPSYEQYF TGTGCCAGCAGTGAATCCGCAGGGGAACCTTCCTACGAGCAGTACTTC
TRBJ1-2 NA TRBV29-1 TRBD1 CSVDQGAGYGYTF TGCAGCGTTGATCAGGGGGCAGGGTATGGCTACACCTTC
TRBJ1-1 NA TRBV9 TRBD1 CASSTRQGADTEAFF TGTGCCAGCAGCACCCGACAGGGGGCCGATACTGAAGCTTTCTTT
TRBJ1-1 NA TRBV5-1 TRBD1 CASGRQGRTEAFF TGCGCCAGCGGGAGACAGGGGAGGACTGAAGCTTTCTTT
TRBJ1-5 NA TRBV6-1 NA CASSAWALGNQPQHF TGTGCCAGCAGTGCTTGGGCCCTCGGCAATCAGCCCCAGCATTTT
TRBJ2-1 NA TRBV5-4 NA CASSLEGGEYNEQFF TGTGCCAGCAGCTTGGAGGGGGGGGAGTACAATGAGCAGTTCTTC
TRBJ1-1 NA TRBV12-5 TRBD1 CASGDRGNTEAFF TGTGCTAGTGGTGACAGGGGGAACACTGAAGCTTTCTTT
TRBJ2-3 NA TRBV5-4 TRBD2 CASSLKTSVADTQYF TGTGCCAGCAGCTTGAAGACTAGCGTTGCAGATACGCAGTATTTT
TRBJ1-2 NA TRBV2 NA CASSEPGVNGYTF TGTGCCAGCAGTGAGCCCGGGGTGAATGGCTACACCTTC
TRBJ2-7 NA TRBV5-1 TRBD1 CASSLGQGHPYEQYF TGCGCCAGCAGCTTGGGACAGGGCCACCCCTACGAGCAGTACTTC
TRBJ1-1 NA TRBV18 NA CASSLQGAADTEAFF TGTGCCAGCTCACTACAGGGTGCGGCCGACACTGAAGCTTTCTTT
TRBJ1-5 NA TRBV2 TRBD1 CASSRQGAQPQHF TGTGCCAGCAGTCGACAGGGGGCTCAGCCCCAGCATTTT
TRBJ2-5 NA TRBV4-1 NA CASSRSNREETQYF TGCGCCAGCAGCCGCTCCAACAGAGAAGAGACCCAGTACTTC
TRBJ1-2 NA TRBV9 NA CASSPKSPGFYGYTF TGTGCCAGCAGCCCGAAATCACCCGGGTTCTATGGCTACACCTTC
TRBJ1-2 NA TRBV6-5 TRBD1 CASSTGGRRGYTF TGTGCCAGCAGCACAGGGGGCCGACGAGGCTACACCTTC
TRBJ1-1 NA TRBV30 NA CAWSTGKGTEAFF TGTGCCTGGAGTACAGGTAAAGGGACTGAAGCTTTCTTT
TRBJ2-3 once TRBV7-9 TRBD2 CASSLGGSGGGSTDTQYF TGTGCCAGCAGCTTGGGGGGGTCTGGCGGGGGGAGCACAGATACGCAGTATTTT
TRBJ1-3 once TRBV7-8 TRBD1 CASSGTGQANSGNTIYF TGTGCCAGCAGCGGAACGGGACAGGCTAACTCTGGAAACACCATATATTTT
TRBJ2-5 once TRBV2 TRBD2 CASSETGTSGGKTQYF TGTGCCAGCAGTGAAACCGGGACTAGCGGTGGGAAGACCCAGTACTTC
TRBJ2-1 NA TRBV19 NA CASSIRGRYNEQFF TGTGCCAGTAGTATACGAGGGCGATACAATGAGCAGTTCTTC
TRBJ1-1 NA TRBV11-3 NA CASSYGRYTEAFF TGTGCCAGCAGCTACGGGAGGTATACTGAAGCTTTCTTT
TRBJ1-6 NA TRBV7-8 TRBD1 CASSPIGQGAPSPLHF TGTGCCAGCAGCCCCATCGGACAGGGGGCTCCTTCACCCCTCCACTTT
TRBJ2-3 NA TRBV11-1 NA CASSQQDF TGTGCCAGCAGCCAGCAGGATTTT
TRBJ1-3 NA TRBV18 NA CASSPPNTRGSGNTIYF TGTGCCAGCTCACCACCGAATACCAGGGGCTCTGGAAACACCATATATTTT
TRBJ2-2 once TRBV6-5 TRBD1 CASRDRERYGELFF TGTGCCAGCAGGGACAGGGAGAGATACGGGGAGCTGTTTTTT
TRBJ2-5 NA TRBV9 NA CASSVERDTKETQYF TGTGCCAGCAGCGTCGAAAGGGACACTAAAGAGACCCAGTACTTC
TRBJ2-1 NA TRBV20-1 TRBD1 CSAIRDRGFF TGCAGTGCGATCCGGGACAGGGGGTTCTTC
TRBJ2-1 NA TRBV18 TRBD2 CASSRTSGGDNEQFF TGTGCCAGCTCCCGTACTAGCGGGGGGGACAATGAGCAGTTCTTC
TRBJ2-2 NA TRBV7-3 NA CASSLGRGNTGELFF TGTGCCAGCAGCTTAGGCAGGGGGAACACCGGGGAGCTGTTTTTT
TRBJ2-5 NA TRBV7-3 NA CASRETGSSEETQYF TGTGCCAGCAGAGAAACAGGGAGCTCGGAAGAGACCCAGTACTTC
TRBJ2-1 NA TRBV7-9 NA CASSFLEGYSEQFF TGTGCCAGCAGCTTCCTGGAGGGGTACAGTGAGCAGTTCTTC
TRBJ1-4 NA TRBV28 NA CASSLGQRQIEKLFF TGTGCCAGCAGTTTGGGTCAGAGGCAGATTGAAAAACTGTTTTTT
TRBJ2-6 NA TRBV18 TRBD2 CASSPQGGATTGANVLTF TGTGCCAGCTCACCACAGGGAGGGGCTACAACTGGGGCCAACGTCCTGACTTTC
TRBJ1-2 few TRBV29-1 TRBD1 CSVDWSGQGGYGYTF TGCAGCGTTGATTGGTCTGGACAGGGAGGCTATGGCTACACCTTC
TRBJ2-5 NA TRBV5-1 NA CASSVLREETQYF TGCGCCAGCAGCGTCCTCAGGGAAGAGACCCAGTACTTC
TRBJ1-6 NA TRBV19 NA CASSIGLSPLHF TGTGCCAGTAGTATAGGTCTGTCACCCCTCCACTTT
TRBJ2-7 NA TRBV6-1 TRBD1 CASSDGQGASYEQYF TGTGCCAGCAGTGACGGACAGGGGGCTTCCTACGAGCAGTACTTC
TRBJ2-7 NA TRBV5-8 NA CASSGGTVSYEQYF TGTGCCAGCAGCGGGGGGACAGTAAGCTACGAGCAGTACTTC
TRBJ1-2 NA TRBV5-1 TRBD1 CASSYYGQGAPGYTF TGCGCCAGCAGCTACTACGGACAGGGAGCCCCTGGCTACACCTTC
TRBJ2-7 NA TRBV7-2 NA CASSYLGGASYEQYF TGTGCCAGCAGCTATCTGGGGGGGGCCTCCTACGAGCAGTACTTC
TRBJ2-1 NA TRBV28 TRBD2 CASSSRATGGHNEQFF TGTGCCAGCAGTTCTAGGGCAACGGGGGGGCACAATGAGCAGTTCTTC
TRBJ2-2 NA TRBV19 NA CASSISGNRGELFF TGTGCCAGTAGTATCTCCGGGAATCGGGGGGAGCTGTTTTTT
TRBJ2-3 NA TRBV5-1 TRBD2 CASSPLADTDTQYF TGCGCCAGCAGCCCTCTAGCGGACACAGATACGCAGTATTTT
TRBJ2-7 once TRBV19 TRBD1 CASSPGQGIYEQYF TGTGCCAGTAGTCCGGGACAGGGGATCTACGAGCAGTACTTC
TRBJ1-2 NA TRBV7-9 TRBD1 CASDRVYGYTF TGTGCCAGTGACAGGGTCTATGGCTACACCTTC
TRBJ2-7 NA TRBV6-5 TRBD2 CASRLAGESYEQYF TGTGCCAGCAGACTAGCGGGGGAAAGTTACGAGCAGTACTTC
TRBJ2-1 NA TRBV18 TRBD1 CASSPLEKRGLKYNEQFF TGTGCCAGCTCACCACTCGAAAAAAGGGGGCTCAAGTACAATGAGCAGTTCTTC
TRBJ2-7 NA TRBV19 TRBD1 CASSITGQSYEQYF TGTGCCAGTAGTATCACGGGACAGAGCTACGAGCAGTACTTC